A selection of T cell receptor beta chains follows, all from one sample in a study of blood T cells in healthy people across ages. TCRdb reanalysed the 5' RACE reads using MiXCR and keeps one entry per CDR3 protein. Of some 850,000 distinct CDR3 sequences in the sample, roughly 26% were seen once. These data were also filed under a second study, of T cells of mothers and their children.

The source material was blood. Receptors were obtained from a boy younger than 18 in good health. Both conserved end residues are part of each CDR3. A D gene is named only where the DNA matches it firmly. Some rows have no size entry. The others give once, few or many, or a class for an expanded clone.

j_call,v_call,d_call,clone_size,cdr3_aa,cdr3_nt
TRBJ2-3,TRBV3-1,.,.,CASSQDADTQYF,TGTGCCAGCAGCCAAGACGCAGATACGCAGTATTTT
TRBJ2-6,TRBV9,.,few,CASSIRTRDGANVLTF,TGTGCCAGCAGCATTCGTACCCGGGACGGGGCCAACGTCCTGACTTTC
TRBJ1-4,TRBV25-1,.,.,CASSEYRSPTGEKLFF,TGTGCCAGCAGTGAATATCGAAGTCCCACAGGGGAAAAACTGTTTTTT
TRBJ2-5,TRBV5-1,TRBD2,.,CASSLEVAGEETQYF,TGCGCCAGCAGCTTGGAAGTTGCGGGGGAGGAGACCCAGTACTTC
TRBJ2-1,TRBV28,.,.,CASQWRGRSYNEQFF,TGTGCCAGCCAATGGCGGGGCCGCTCCTACAATGAGCAGTTCTTC
TRBJ1-3,TRBV5-1,.,few,CASSRDILAGNTIYF,TGCGCCAGCAGTCGCGACATACTGGCTGGAAACACCATATATTTT
TRBJ1-1,TRBV10-3,.,few,CAISESTGRNTEAFF,TGTGCCATCAGTGAGTCGACAGGTAGGAACACTGAAGCTTTCTTT
TRBJ2-7,TRBV28,.,.,CASRRTAPLGEQYF,TGTGCCAGCAGAAGGACAGCCCCTTTAGGCGAGCAGTACTTC
TRBJ1-3,TRBV7-2,TRBD1,.,CASGLETGGGNTIYF,TGTGCCAGCGGCTTAGAGACAGGGGGCGGAAACACCATATATTTT
TRBJ2-5,TRBV24-1,.,many,CATSDPDSETQYF,TGTGCCACCAGTGATCCAGATTCGGAGACCCAGTACTTC
TRBJ1-4,TRBV2,.,few,CASRSEVLEKLFF,TGTGCCAGCAGATCCGAAGTTCTTGAAAAACTGTTTTTT
TRBJ1-4,TRBV6-5,.,few,CASSYSGGGVNEKLVF,TGTGCCAGCAGTTACTCGGGCGGGGGCGTGAACGAAAAACTGGTTTTT
TRBJ2-5,TRBV9,TRBD2,.,CASSVDPSGGQETQYF,TGTGCCAGCAGCGTAGATCCTAGCGGGGGCCAAGAGACCCAGTACTTC
TRBJ2-7,TRBV9,.,.,CPSSPPAQGTFGEQYF,TGTCCCAGCAGCCCCCCAGCCCAGGGAACCTTTGGCGAGCAGTACTTC
TRBJ2-1,TRBV12-3/TRBV12-4,TRBD1,.,CASSSDRGGTEQFF,TGTGCCAGCAGCTCAGACAGGGGGGGAACTGAGCAGTTCTTC
TRBJ1-2,TRBV29-1,TRBD1,few,CSVDSIGPGGSNYGYTF,TGCAGCGTTGACAGTATTGGTCCAGGGGGCTCAAACTATGGCTACACCTTC
TRBJ2-1,TRBV2,.,.,CASTRTVSGGYNEQFF,TGTGCCAGCACTAGGACAGTTTCAGGGGGGTACAATGAGCAGTTCTTC
TRBJ2-1,TRBV3-1,.,.,CASSQDYLAEQFF,TGTGCCAGCAGCCAAGATTATCTAGCTGAGCAGTTCTTC
TRBJ2-1,TRBV6-5,.,few,CASSPGQLDVNEQFF,TGTGCCAGCAGCCCCGGACAGTTAGACGTGAATGAGCAGTTCTTC
TRBJ1-4,TRBV11-2,.,few,CASSLHSFREKLFF,TGTGCCAGCAGCCTCCACAGCTTTCGCGAAAAACTGTTTTTT
TRBJ1-1,TRBV7-2,.,few,CASSLDKNTEAFF,TGTGCCAGCAGCCTCGACAAGAACACTGAAGCTTTCTTT
TRBJ1-4,TRBV20-1,.,few,CSGPNNEKLFF,TGCAGTGGCCCGAATAATGAAAAACTGTTTTTT
TRBJ2-3,TRBV10-3,TRBD2,.,CAISETARGSTDTQYF,TGTGCCATCAGTGAGACGGCGCGGGGGAGCACAGATACGCAGTATTTT
TRBJ1-2,TRBV5-5,.,few,CASSLEQHNYGYTF,TGTGCCAGCAGCTTGGAACAGCATAACTATGGCTACACCTTC
TRBJ2-7,TRBV6-4,TRBD1,many,CASSPGTGREQYF,TGTGCCAGCAGCCCGGGGACAGGGAGGGAGCAGTACTTC
TRBJ1-3,TRBV11-2,.,.,CASSPLRGGSGNTIYF,TGTGCCAGCAGCCCATTAAGGGGGGGCTCTGGAAACACCATATATTTT
TRBJ2-2,TRBV7-7,.,.,CASSLAPGAGELFF,TGTGCTAGCAGCTTAGCGCCAGGGGCCGGGGAGCTGTTTTTT
TRBJ1-2,TRBV28,.,few,CASSLSHNGGIYTF,TGTGCCAGCAGTTTATCCCACAATGGGGGGATTTACACCTTC
TRBJ2-7,TRBV5-1,TRBD1,few,CASSSRDRGNYEQYF,TGCGCCAGCAGCTCCCGGGACAGGGGAAACTACGAGCAGTACTTC
TRBJ1-2,TRBV12-3/TRBV12-4,TRBD1,once,CASSRGQGAKGYTF,TGTGCCAGCAGTCGAGGACAGGGGGCTAAGGGCTACACCTTC
TRBJ1-4,TRBV27,.,few,CASSLSLHGVNEKLFF,TGTGCCAGCAGTTTATCCCTACACGGAGTTAATGAAAAACTGTTTTTT
TRBJ1-5,TRBV2,.,.,CASTAQGIRNQPQHF,TGTGCCAGCACCGCTCAGGGGATCCGCAATCAGCCCCAGCATTTT
TRBJ2-7,TRBV4-1,.,.,CASSQGLASAEQYF,TGCGCCAGCAGCCAAGGCCTAGCGTCGGCCGAGCAGTACTTC
TRBJ2-5,TRBV7-8,.,.,CASSPDGWETQYF,TGTGCCAGCAGCCCGGACGGGTGGGAGACCCAGTACTTC
TRBJ2-5,TRBV7-3,TRBD1,few,CASSSTGGKETQYF,TGTGCCAGCAGCTCGACAGGGGGCAAAGAGACCCAGTACTTC
TRBJ1-5,TRBV20-1,.,.,CSARKGGASNQPQHF,TGCAGTGCTAGGAAAGGGGGGGCGTCTAATCAGCCCCAGCATTTT
TRBJ2-5,TRBV12-3/TRBV12-4,.,few,CASSLLDSF,TGTGCCAGCAGTTTATTGGACAGTTTC
TRBJ1-1,TRBV10-3,.,.,CAISPDRYTEAFF,TGTGCCATCAGTCCTGACAGGTACACTGAAGCTTTCTTT
TRBJ2-1,TRBV6-5,TRBD2,.,CAAWTSGKGEQFF,TGTGCCGCCTGGACTAGCGGTAAGGGTGAGCAGTTCTTC
TRBJ2-3,TRBV13,TRBD1,.,CASSLTDRGKDTQYF,TGTGCCAGCAGCTTAACCGACAGGGGGAAAGATACGCAGTATTTT
TRBJ2-1,TRBV5-1,TRBD2,few,CASSLLGSAGGSNEQFF,TGCGCCAGCAGCTTATTGGGATCGGCGGGGGGGTCGAATGAGCAGTTCTTC
TRBJ2-3,TRBV5-1,.,few,CASSAGGVDTQYF,TGCGCCAGCAGCGCGGGTGGTGTTGATACGCAGTATTTT
TRBJ2-1,TRBV2,TRBD2,.,CATRGLAGGNNEQFF,TGTGCCACCAGGGGACTAGCGGGGGGCAACAATGAGCAGTTCTTC
TRBJ2-2,TRBV20-1,TRBD2,.,CSAPTSGVGGELFF,TGCAGTGCTCCGACTAGCGGGGTTGGCGGGGAGCTGTTTTTT
TRBJ1-2,TRBV4-1,TRBD1,.,CASSLGAGGTYGYTF,TGCGCCAGCAGCCTCGGGGCAGGGGGCACCTATGGCTACACCTTC
TRBJ2-5,TRBV15,.,.,CATSSRRDRETQYF,TGTGCCACCAGCAGCAGGCGCGACCGAGAGACCCAGTACTTC
TRBJ2-2,TRBV7-8,.,.,CASSLDWGTNTGELFF,TGTGCCAGCAGCTTAGATTGGGGGACGAACACCGGGGAGCTGTTTTTT
TRBJ1-1,TRBV5-1,.,.,CASSYEGVGSEAFF,TGCGCCAGCAGCTACGAGGGGGTCGGGTCTGAAGCTTTCTTT
TRBJ2-5,TRBV27,.,.,CASRTGKGTQYF,TGTGCCAGCAGGACAGGCAAAGGGACCCAGTACTTC
TRBJ1-1,TRBV28,.,.,CASSKLDRPSRAEAFF,TGTGCCAGCAGCAAACTCGACAGACCCTCACGGGCTGAAGCTTTCTTT
TRBJ2-7,TRBV29-1,TRBD2,few,CSVEIRGVYEQYF,TGCAGCGTTGAAATCCGGGGGGTCTACGAGCAGTACTTC
TRBJ2-5,TRBV30,.,.,CALEGGRVPKETQYF,TGTGCCTTAGAAGGAGGGCGGGTCCCCAAAGAGACCCAGTACTTC
TRBJ1-6,TRBV20-1,TRBD1,.,CSARRGQLGSSYNSPLHF,TGCAGTGCTAGGAGGGGACAGTTGGGGAGCTCCTATAATTCACCCCTCCACTTT
TRBJ2-7,TRBV6-5,TRBD2,few,CASSYSSAGTTFYEQYF,TGTGCCAGCAGTTACTCCTCGGCGGGGACTACCTTCTACGAGCAGTACTTC
TRBJ1-5,TRBV5-1,.,.,CASSPDGASGQPQHF,TGCGCCAGCAGCCCCGACGGGGCTAGCGGGCAGCCCCAGCATTTT
TRBJ2-1,TRBV6-6,.,.,CASTIYFTGSSYNEQFF,TGTGCCAGCACCATTTACTTTACAGGCAGCTCCTACAATGAGCAGTTCTTC
TRBJ2-5,TRBV28,.,.,CASSPRGALKVTQYF,TGTGCCAGCAGTCCCCGGGGGGCCCTCAAGGTGACCCAGTACTTC
TRBJ2-4,TRBV12-5,.,few,CASGFLISLAKNIQYF,TGTGCTAGTGGTTTTCTAATCTCTCTAGCCAAAAACATTCAGTACTTC
TRBJ2-6,TRBV27,TRBD1,once,CASSPGLDRMSGANVLTF,TGTGCCAGCAGTCCGGGCTTGGACAGGATGTCTGGGGCCAACGTCCTGACTTTC
TRBJ1-1,TRBV28,.,.,CASSLFLSTEAFF,TGTGCCAGCAGTTTGTTCCTGAGCACTGAAGCTTTCTTT